This T cell receptor beta chain was documented in a study of T-cell memory formation after mild COVID-19. The CDR3 contains 13 residues. Germline V lookup: CDR1 MDHEN, CDR2 SYDVKM. Deletions cut 8 bases from V and 5 bases from J, with 13 bases between. MiXCR was run by TCRdb on the 5' RACE reads, yielding one entry per CDR3 protein. The sample yields some 350,000 distinct CDR3 sequences, more than 15% seen once. V usage is TRBV28 and J usage is TRBJ2-1; possibly TRBD1 for D (6 bases). This sequence was found in a man aged 18 to 29 who had mild COVID-19 (a few samples of this study predate the infection). Cell type and time point are not known. Sequences were obtained from PBMCs or a T cell subset sorted from them (not recorded which). The CDR3 protein is CASGVWTDNEQFF. CDR3 in DNA: TGTGCCAGCGGCGTCTGGACAGACAATGAGCAGTTCTTC.